Listed below are T cell receptor beta chains from one sample, sequenced in a study of T cells in Graves' hyperthyroidism and ophthalmopathy. Each CDR3 protein gets one entry after TCRdb re-called the multiplex PCR reads with MiXCR. The sample holds about 260,000 distinct CDR3 sequences; roughly 15% are singletons and the top ten take approximately 30%. The sequenced sample consisted of blood. These receptors were collected from a woman under 30 with Graves' ophthalmopathy. CDR3s include the opening cysteine and the closing phenylalanine or tryptophan. Fields, in order: V gene, J gene, clone size, CDR3 length, D gene, CDR3 protein, CDR3 DNA. A D gene is named only where the DNA matches it firmly. Not all rows give a size; the values are once, few, many and, for expanded clones, a class.

>TRBV19|TRBJ2-2|many|14|NA
CASSIQGNTGELFF
TGTGCCAGTAGTATCCAGGGGAACACCGGGGAGCTGTTTTTT
>TRBV12-3/TRBV12-4|TRBJ1-2|many|13|TRBD1
CASSRGQTGGYTF
TGTGCCAGCAGTAGGGGACAGACGGGTGGCTACACCTTC
>TRBV4-2|TRBJ2-5|many|17|TRBD2
CASSLFAGGRDQETQYF
TGTGCCAGCAGCCTCTTCGCGGGAGGGAGGGATCAAGAGACCCAGTACTTC
>TRBV10-1|TRBJ1-3|NA|13|NA
CASSESSGNTIYF
TGCGCCAGCAGTGAAAGCTCTGGAAACACCATATATTTT
>TRBV18|TRBJ2-2|many|16|NA
CASSPPARSGTGELFF
TGTGCCAGCTCACCCCCGGCAAGGAGTGGCACCGGGGAGCTGTTTTTT
>TRBV7-9|TRBJ2-3|many|11|NA
CASSFGDTQYF
TGTGCCAGCAGCTTTGGTGATACGCAGTATTTT
>TRBV11-2|TRBJ2-1|many|16|NA
CASSGIRDRGGDEQFF
TGTGCCAGCAGCGGAATCCGGGACCGAGGCGGGGATGAGCAGTTCTTC
>TRBV12-3/TRBV12-4|TRBJ1-2|many|13|NA
CASSLNEGDGYTF
TGTGCCAGCAGTTTAAATGAAGGGGATGGCTACACCTTC
>TRBV18|TRBJ2-3|many|15|NA
CASSPTGADTDTQYF
TGTGCCAGCTCGCCAACGGGAGCGGACACAGATACGCAGTATTTT
>TRBV4-1|TRBJ2-5|NA|14|TRBD1
CASSQVQGEGTQYF
TGCGCCAGCAGCCAAGTGCAGGGGGAAGGGACCCAGTACTTC
>TRBV28|TRBJ2-5|NA|16|TRBD1
CASSKQGAGLQETQYF
TGTGCCAGCAGTAAACAGGGGGCAGGGCTTCAAGAGACCCAGTACTTC
>TRBV11-2|TRBJ1-6|many|14|NA
CASSIRADNSPLHF
TGTGCCAGCAGCATCAGGGCTGACAATTCACCCCTCCACTTT
>TRBV29-1|TRBJ2-1|many|13|NA
CSVGGSRMNEQFF
TGCAGCGTTGGAGGCAGCCGAATGAATGAGCAGTTCTTC
>TRBV15|TRBJ1-2|many|15|NA
CATSTRQRPNYGYTF
TGTGCCACCAGCACCCGACAGCGCCCTAACTATGGCTACACCTTC
>TRBV29-1|TRBJ2-1|NA|20|TRBD2
CSVCLIGTSGRAGSYNEQFF
TGCAGCGTCTGTTTGATCGGGACTAGCGGGAGGGCTGGCTCCTACAATGAGCAGTTCTTC
>TRBV6-1|TRBJ1-1|many|14|NA
CASSERRQSTEAFF
TGTGCCAGCAGTGAACGGAGACAGAGCACTGAAGCTTTCTTT
>TRBV11-2|TRBJ2-7|many|14|TRBD2
CASSYGLAAYEQYF
TGTGCCAGCAGCTATGGACTAGCGGCTTACGAGCAGTACTTC
>TRBV24-1|TRBJ2-1|few|12|NA
CATSEVAGEQFF
TGTGCCACCAGTGAGGTGGCGGGGGAGCAGTTCTTC
>TRBV3-1|TRBJ1-2|many|15|NA
CASSQGARGFFGYTF
TGTGCCAGCAGCCAAGGGGCCAGGGGATTTTTTGGCTACACCTTC
>TRBV7-3|TRBJ1-4|few|14|NA
CASSPWTENEKLFF
TGTGCCAGCAGCCCGTGGACAGAGAATGAAAAACTGTTTTTT
>TRBV6-1|TRBJ2-1|many|18|TRBD2
CASSEAPGTSGSMDEQFF
TGTGCCAGCAGCGAGGCCCCCGGGACTAGCGGGAGCATGGATGAGCAGTTCTTC
>TRBV12-3/TRBV12-4|TRBJ2-1|many|13|TRBD2
CASSREGYNEQFF
TGTGCCAGCAGTCGGGAGGGGTACAATGAGCAGTTCTTC
>TRBV7-3|TRBJ1-2|NA|13|TRBD1
CASSPQGADGYTF
TGTGCCAGCAGCCCTCAGGGGGCGGATGGCTACACCTTC
>TRBV7-9|TRBJ2-5|many|15|TRBD2
CASSWGLRGEETQYF
TGTGCCAGCAGCTGGGGTCTGCGGGGGGAAGAGACCCAGTACTTC
>TRBV7-6|TRBJ2-1|many|16|NA
CASSLGPPATYNEQFF
TGTGCCAGCAGCTTAGGACCTCCGGCGACCTACAATGAGCAGTTCTTC
>TRBV12-3/TRBV12-4|TRBJ1-2|many|14|NA
CASSLRGGNYGYTF
TGTGCCAGCAGTTTACGGGGTGGGAACTATGGCTACACCTTC
>TRBV6-1|TRBJ2-2|few|12|NA
CASREFTGELFF
TGTGCCAGCAGGGAGTTCACCGGGGAGCTGTTTTTT
>TRBV14|TRBJ1-1|many|16|NA
CASSQDKGNMATEAFF
TGTGCCAGCAGCCAAGATAAGGGGAATATGGCCACTGAAGCTTTCTTT
>TRBV20-1|TRBJ1-5|many|13|NA
CSAPYRRNQPQHF
TGCAGTGCTCCATACAGGCGCAATCAGCCCCAGCATTTT
>TRBV3-1|TRBJ2-1|NA|17|TRBD2
CASSQIGTSGSPNEQFF
TGTGCCAGCAGCCAAATCGGGACTAGCGGGAGTCCCAATGAGCAGTTCTTC
>TRBV2|TRBJ2-7|many|15|NA
CASSKTTESSWEQYF
TGTGCCAGCAGTAAAACGACAGAGAGCAGCTGGGAGCAGTACTTC
>TRBV7-2|TRBJ2-7|many|15|NA
CASSLAAGGGNEQYF
TGTGCCAGCAGCTTAGCTGCCGGGGGCGGTAACGAGCAGTACTTC
>TRBV10-3|TRBJ2-3|many|16|TRBD2
CAIRPTSAPSTDTQYF
TGTGCCATCAGACCGACTAGCGCGCCTAGCACAGATACGCAGTATTTT
>TRBV20-1|TRBJ2-3|many|16|NA
CSASGHFKPSTDTQYF
TGCAGTGCTAGCGGCCACTTCAAACCTAGCACAGATACGCAGTATTTT
>TRBV7-3|TRBJ2-5|many|14|TRBD2
CASSISGGRETQYF
TGTGCCAGCAGCATTAGCGGGGGCAGGGAGACCCAGTACTTC
>TRBV12-3/TRBV12-4|TRBJ1-5|many|16|TRBD1
CASSLSGQGPNQPQHF
TGTGCCAGCAGTTTATCGGGACAGGGGCCCAATCAGCCCCAGCATTTT
>TRBV12-3/TRBV12-4|TRBJ1-3|many|14|TRBD1
CASSSGTGRNTIYF
TGTGCCAGCAGTTCTGGGACAGGGAGAAACACCATATATTTT
>TRBV6-1|TRBJ2-3|few|14|NA
CASSTGLPTDTQYF
TGTGCCAGCAGTACGGGACTCCCCACAGATACGCAGTATTTT
>TRBV7-2|TRBJ2-1|many|15|NA
CASSLGGVLYNEQFF
TGTGCCAGCAGCTTAGGGGGGGTCCTGTACAATGAGCAGTTCTTC
>TRBV9|TRBJ2-1|many|16|NA
CASSRERTSSYNEQFF
TGTGCCAGCAGCAGGGAGCGGACTTCCTCCTACAATGAGCAGTTCTTC
>TRBV13|TRBJ2-7|NA|14|NA
CASSLKDVSYEQYF
TGTGCCAGCAGCTTAAAGGACGTCTCCTACGAGCAGTACTTC